A selection of T cell receptor beta chains follows, all from one sample in a study of blood T cell repertoires in COVID-19. The table came from immunoSEQ multiplex PCR; TCRdb's copy has only in-frame clones and leaves some out. This sample has approximately 350,000 clones; 88% occur once, and the top ten carry about 6.7%. Sequencing was carried out using peripheral blood. The receptor set was obtained from a woman aged 70 to 79 with COVID-19, enrolled during active disease. CDR3s include the opening cysteine and the closing phenylalanine or tryptophan. The D gene is left open where the match is weak. The size field is filled for only some rows; it gives once, few, many or a size class.

J | D | size | V | DNA | CDR3
TRBJ2-1 | TRBD2 | NA | TRBV5-1 | TGCGCCAGCAGCCCGGGACTAGTTAGCGATGAGCAGTTCTTC | CASSPGLVSDEQFF
TRBJ1-1 | NA | NA | TRBV2 | TGTGCCAGCAGTTCCCAGGTGGGGCGTGGGAACACTGAAGCTTTCTTT | CASSSQVGRGNTEAFF
TRBJ1-2 | TRBD1 | NA | TRBV11-2 | TGTGCCAGCAGCCCCGGACAGGGGGCCTATGGCTACACCTTC | CASSPGQGAYGYTF
TRBJ2-7 | NA | NA | TRBV9 | TGTGCCAGCAGCGTAGCTATTACTCCGGGAGAGCAGTACTTC | CASSVAITPGEQYF
TRBJ1-1 | TRBD1 | NA | TRBV4-1 | TGCGCCAGCAGCCAACGACAGGGGGACACTGAAGCTTTCTTT | CASSQRQGDTEAFF
TRBJ1-2 | NA | NA | TRBV29-1 | TGCAGCGTTTATTTGACAGAAAGTGGATATGGCTACACCTTC | CSVYLTESGYGYTF
TRBJ1-2 | NA | NA | TRBV7-9 | TGTGCCAGCAGCTCTGAAGGAGCTAACTATGGCTACACCTTC | CASSSEGANYGYTF
TRBJ2-5 | NA | NA | TRBV13 | TGTGCCAGCAGCTTAGAGTATAACGTCGGGACCCAGTACTTC | CASSLEYNVGTQYF
TRBJ2-5 | TRBD2 | once | TRBV5-1 | TGCGCCAGCAGCTTGGATCGCGGGGGGGCGGAGACCCAGTACTTC | CASSLDRGGAETQYF
TRBJ2-3 | TRBD2 | NA | TRBV3-1/TRBV3-2 | TGTGCCAGCAGCCAAGATAGCGGGGATCGCACAGATACGCAGTATTTT | CASSQDSGDRTDTQYF
TRBJ2-1 | NA | NA | TRBV29-1 | TGCAGCGTTGTTAGCGGACCCTACAATGAGCAGTTCTTC | CSVVSGPYNEQFF
TRBJ2-1 | TRBD2 | NA | TRBV7-3 | TGTGCCAGCAGCTCCACCGAGGGACTAGCGGGATACAATGAGCAGTTCTTC | CASSSTEGLAGYNEQFF
TRBJ1-5 | NA | many | TRBV30 | TGTGCCTGGGGCGGCGGGGCTAGCCAGCCCCAGCATTTT | CAWGGGASQPQHF
TRBJ2-3 | NA | NA | TRBV2 | TGTGCCAGCATCGGACAGCGGTACACAGATACGCAGTATTTT | CASIGQRYTDTQYF
TRBJ1-3 | NA | NA | TRBV28 | TGTGCCAGCAGCTTTACGACAAGCCGTGGAAACACCATATATTTT | CASSFTTSRGNTIYF
TRBJ1-2 | TRBD1 | NA | TRBV29-1 | TGCAGCGTTGAGTCAGGGGGTGGCTACACCTTC | CSVESGGGYTF
TRBJ2-3 | NA | NA | TRBV9 | TGTGCCAGCAGCGTAGAACAGGGAGGGACAGATACGCAGTATTTT | CASSVEQGGTDTQYF
TRBJ1-1 | NA | once | TRBV2 | TGTGCCAGCAGAGGAGTCGGGGTCACTGAAGCTTTCTTT | CASRGVGVTEAFF
TRBJ1-1 | NA | NA | TRBV12-5 | TGTGCTAGTGGTCCCAGAGAGGGGGCTGAAGCTTTCTTT | CASGPREGAEAFF
TRBJ1-5 | NA | NA | TRBV27 | TGTGCCAGCAGTTCTGTTTCGGTAGGGGAATCAGCCCAGCATTTT | CASSSVSVGESAQHF
TRBJ1-1 | TRBD1 | NA | TRBV7-9 | TGTGCCAGCAGCTCCGGGACAGGGAGGGAAGGACTGTTT | CASSSGTGREGLF
TRBJ1-2 | NA | NA | TRBV5-1 | TGCGCCAGCAGCTCCGGCGGGGGGGCGAGCTATGGCTACACCTTC | CASSSGGGASYGYTF
TRBJ2-2 | NA | NA | TRBV30 | TGTGCCTGGAGTAAGACAGGATACACCGGGGAGCTGTTTTTT | CAWSKTGYTGELFF
TRBJ1-1 | TRBD1 | NA | TRBV7-2 | TGTGCCAGCAGCGCCCAGGGGGCGAGCACTGAAGCTTTCTTT | CASSAQGASTEAFF
TRBJ2-5 | TRBD1 | NA | TRBV7-2 | TGTGCCAGCAGCGACCGGGACAGGGCAGAGACCCAGTACTTC | CASSDRDRAETQYF
TRBJ2-7 | TRBD1 | once | TRBV24-1 | TGTGCCACCAGTGACCCTAGACAGGGTGGGGCCTACGAGCAGTACTTC | CATSDPRQGGAYEQYF
TRBJ2-2 | TRBD2 | NA | TRBV10-1 | TGCGCCGGTAGAGCGGGGGGGCATCACGGGGAGCTGTTTTTT | CAGRAGGHHGELFF
TRBJ1-2 | TRBD1 | NA | TRBV7-9 | TGTGCCAGCAGCCCCCGTCCCCGGGACAGGGAAGAGCATGGCTACACCTTC | CASSPRPRDREEHGYTF
TRBJ1-4 | TRBD1 | NA | TRBV18 | TGTGCCAGCTCACCACGGACGACAGGGGGAGATGAAAAACTGTTTTTT | CASSPRTTGGDEKLFF
TRBJ2-1 | NA | NA | TRBV12-3/TRBV12-4 | TGTGCCAGCAGTTTTGGGGCACCCGTCCTAATCTTC | CASSFGAPVLIF
TRBJ2-7 | TRBD2 | NA | TRBV5-5 | TGTGCCAGCAGCTTTAGCGGGGGGAATTTCGAGCAGTACTTC | CASSFSGGNFEQYF
TRBJ1-1 | NA | NA | TRBV12-3/TRBV12-4 | TGTGCCAGCAGTTTCGGGAGTCAGGCTTTCTTT | CASSFGSQAFF
TRBJ1-2 | NA | NA | TRBV19 | TGTGCCAGTAGTATAGAAGGAGAAAGAGGTGGCTACACCTTC | CASSIEGERGGYTF
TRBJ1-2 | TRBD1 | NA | TRBV7-9 | TGTGCCAGCAGCCCCCAGGACAGGTTCTATGGCTACACCTTC | CASSPQDRFYGYTF
TRBJ1-2 | TRBD1 | NA | TRBV7-2 | TGTGCCAGCAGCCAAATGACAGGGTCCCAAAATGGCTACACCTTC | CASSQMTGSQNGYTF
TRBJ2-7 | NA | NA | TRBV5-1 | TGCGCCAGCAGCTTGGCGCAGGGGGGCTCCTACGAGCAGTACTTC | CASSLAQGGSYEQYF
TRBJ2-3 | TRBD2 | NA | TRBV3-1/TRBV3-2 | TGTGCCAGCAGCCAATTGAGCGGGGGGACAGATACGCAGTATTTT | CASSQLSGGTDTQYF
TRBJ2-7 | TRBD1 | NA | TRBV5-8 | TGTGCCAGCGGATTTGAACCGGGACAGGGGTTCTCCGAGCAGTACTTC | CASGFEPGQGFSEQYF
TRBJ1-1 | NA | few | TRBV20-1 | TGCAGTGCTAGTAATTACCGAACTTCGGGCACTGAAGCTTTCTTT | CSASNYRTSGTEAFF